This record looks at one TCR beta chain sequence and its context. Its antigen is undetermined. Primers: 60 Vbeta forward and 13 Jbeta reverse. Clones were sequenced by immunoSEQ multiplex PCR, and TCRdb holds only the in-frame ones, with some missing. This table holds around 100,000 clones, around three quarters found once. The source of the sample is a study of cytomegalovirus exposure and HLA in healthy donors. Study-level background: HLA-typed donors contributed around 85 million unique TCRs, which were held in an early data release.

The CDR3 has 16 amino acids. V shed 0 bases, J shed 0 bases, and the junction held 5 bases outside the gene matches. The germline V gene encodes CDR1 SGDLS and CDR2 YYNGEE. Notes on the study in general: Many donors shared some public TCRs, even though most TCR sequences were rare. Solely CMV serostatus was available to characterize immune exposure.

Sequencing used PBMCs. The chain is built from TRBV9 and TRBJ1-1; TRBD1 agrees at 7 bases. The receptor comes from a man aged 45-60 years in good health and CMV-seropositive. This CDR3 is CASSVGQGLMNTEAFF. Here the CDR3 DNA reads TGTGCCAGCAGCGTAGGACAGGGATTAATGAACACTGAAGCTTTCTTT.